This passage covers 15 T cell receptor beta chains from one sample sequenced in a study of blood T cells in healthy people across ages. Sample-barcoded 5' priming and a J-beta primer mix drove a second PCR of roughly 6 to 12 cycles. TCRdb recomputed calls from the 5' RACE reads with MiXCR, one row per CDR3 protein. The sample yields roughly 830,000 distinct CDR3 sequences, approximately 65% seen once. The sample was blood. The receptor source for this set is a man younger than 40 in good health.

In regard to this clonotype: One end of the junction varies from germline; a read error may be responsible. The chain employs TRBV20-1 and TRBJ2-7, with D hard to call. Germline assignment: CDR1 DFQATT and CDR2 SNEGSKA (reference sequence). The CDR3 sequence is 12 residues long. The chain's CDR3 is CSARPWETEQNF. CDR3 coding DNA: TGCAGTGCTAGACCTTGGGAAACAGAGCAGAACTTC.

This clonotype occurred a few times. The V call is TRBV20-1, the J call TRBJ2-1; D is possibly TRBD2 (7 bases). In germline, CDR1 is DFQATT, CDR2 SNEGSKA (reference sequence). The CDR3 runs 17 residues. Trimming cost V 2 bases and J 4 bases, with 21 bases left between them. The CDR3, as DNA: TGCAGTGCTAGAACTGGTCGGGGAGGGACATCTTACAATGAGCAGTTCTTC. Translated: CSARTGRGGTSYNEQFF.

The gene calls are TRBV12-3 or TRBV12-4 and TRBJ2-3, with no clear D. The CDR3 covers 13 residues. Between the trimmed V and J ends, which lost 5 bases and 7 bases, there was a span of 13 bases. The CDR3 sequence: CASSVTSSNTQYF. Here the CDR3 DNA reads TGTGCCAGCAGTGTAACCTCGTCGAATACGCAGTATTTT.

CDR3 nucleotide sequence: TGCGCCAGCAGCCATGGACTAGTTGTTTACAATGAGCAGTTCTTC. It codes for CASSHGLVVYNEQFF. This chain links TRBV4-3 with TRBJ2-1; 7 bases line up with TRBD2. Losses at the gene ends were 3 bases for V and 4 bases for J; bases not matched to a gene: 6. Germline loops: CDR1 LGHNA, CDR2 YSLEER. The length of the CDR3 is 15 residues.

The CDR3: CATSRERGRETQYF. In DNA, the CDR3 is TGTGCCACCAGCAGAGAGCGGGGTCGGGAGACCCAGTACTTC. The rearrangement uses TRBV15 and TRBJ2-5; tentative D call: TRBD2 (6 bases). CDR1 and CDR2 from the germline V gene are LNHNV and YYDKDF (reference sequence). The CDR3 length is 14 residues. The V gene lost 0 bases and the J gene lost 5 bases, with 10 bases spanning the gap. The entire variable domain, with the rest obtained from reference TRBV15 and TRBJ2-5, is as follows: DAMVIQNPRYQVTQFGKPVTLSCSQTLNHNVMYWYQQKSSQAPKLLFHYYDKDFNNEADTPDNFQSRRPNTSFCFLDIRSPGLGDTAMYLCATSRERGRETQYFGPGTRLLVL.

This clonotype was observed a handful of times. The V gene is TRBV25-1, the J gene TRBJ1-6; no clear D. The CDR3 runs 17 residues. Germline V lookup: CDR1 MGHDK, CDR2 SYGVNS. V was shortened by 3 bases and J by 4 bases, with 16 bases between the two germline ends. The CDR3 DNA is TGTGCCAGCAGTGACCCGCAGACCTCCACTTATAATTCACCCCTCCACTTT. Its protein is CASSDPQTSTYNSPLHF.

The chain's CDR3 is CSARAGGSSTDTQYF. The CDR3 nucleotides read TGCAGTGCTAGAGCAGGCGGATCTAGCACAGATACGCAGTATTTT. The chain couples TRBV20-1 to TRBJ2-3; D is unresolved. The CDR3 consists of 15 residues. Germline CDR1 and CDR2: DFQATT and SNEGSKA (reference sequence). The V end lost 1 base, the J end lost 0 bases, and 11 bases lay between the germline ends.

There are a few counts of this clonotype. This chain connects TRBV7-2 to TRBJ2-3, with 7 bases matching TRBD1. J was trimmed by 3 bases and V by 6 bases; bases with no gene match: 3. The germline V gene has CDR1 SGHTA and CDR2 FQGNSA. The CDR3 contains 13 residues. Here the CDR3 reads CASRGDSTDTQYF. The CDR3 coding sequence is TGTGCCAGCAGGGGGGACAGTACAGATACGCAGTATTTT.

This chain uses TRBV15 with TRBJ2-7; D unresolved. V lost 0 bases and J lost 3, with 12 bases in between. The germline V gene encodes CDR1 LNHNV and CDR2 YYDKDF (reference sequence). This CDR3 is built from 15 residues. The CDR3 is CATSRDQWQVYEQYF. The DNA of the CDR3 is TGTGCCACCAGCAGAGATCAGTGGCAGGTCTACGAGCAGTACTTC.

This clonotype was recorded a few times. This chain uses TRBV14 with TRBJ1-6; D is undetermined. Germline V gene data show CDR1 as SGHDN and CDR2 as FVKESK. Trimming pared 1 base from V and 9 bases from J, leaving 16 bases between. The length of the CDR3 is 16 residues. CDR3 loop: CASSQAGRLWGSPLHF. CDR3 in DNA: TGTGCCAGCAGCCAAGCCGGACGCCTTTGGGGTTCACCCCTCCACTTT.

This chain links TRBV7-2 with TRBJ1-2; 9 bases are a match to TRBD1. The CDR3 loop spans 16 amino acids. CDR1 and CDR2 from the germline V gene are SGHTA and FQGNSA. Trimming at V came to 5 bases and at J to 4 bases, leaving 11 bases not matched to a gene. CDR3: CASSPKPGQGGYGYTF. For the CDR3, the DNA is TGTGCCAGCAGCCCAAAACCGGGACAGGGTGGCTATGGCTACACCTTC.

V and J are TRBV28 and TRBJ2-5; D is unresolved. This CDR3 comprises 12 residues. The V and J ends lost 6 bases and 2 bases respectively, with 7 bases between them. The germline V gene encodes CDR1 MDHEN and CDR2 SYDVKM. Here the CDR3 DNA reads TGTGCCAGCAGACCTAAACAAGAGACCCAGTACTTC. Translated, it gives CASRPKQETQYF.

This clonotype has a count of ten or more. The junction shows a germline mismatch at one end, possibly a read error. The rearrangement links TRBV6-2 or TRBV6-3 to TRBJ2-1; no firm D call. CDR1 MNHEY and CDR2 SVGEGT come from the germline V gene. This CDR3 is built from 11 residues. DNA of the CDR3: TGCGCCAGCAGCCAACGCAATGAGCAGTTCTTC. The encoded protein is CASSQRNEQFF.

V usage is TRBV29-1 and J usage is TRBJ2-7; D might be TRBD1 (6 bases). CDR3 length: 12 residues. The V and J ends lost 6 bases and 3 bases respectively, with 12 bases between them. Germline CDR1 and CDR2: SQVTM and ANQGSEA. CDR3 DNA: TGCAGCGTCCTAGGACAGTTCTACGAGCAGTACTTC. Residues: CSVLGQFYEQYF.

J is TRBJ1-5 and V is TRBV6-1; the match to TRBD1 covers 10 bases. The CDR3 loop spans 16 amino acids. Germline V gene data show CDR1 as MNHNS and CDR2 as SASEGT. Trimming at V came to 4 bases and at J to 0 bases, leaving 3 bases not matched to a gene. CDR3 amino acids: CASSATGGFSNQPQHF. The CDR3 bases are TGTGCCAGCAGTGCGACAGGGGGCTTTAGCAATCAGCCCCAGCATTTT.